This T cell receptor beta chain was sequenced for a study of cytomegalovirus exposure and HLA in healthy donors (dated by TCRdb to between 2016 and 2019). In the study overall: An earlier analysis of a few hundred of the donors reported approximately 300 Gb of sequence data and 90 million to 120 million unique TCR beta sequences obtained from around 190 million T cells. An early release covering approximately 600 HLA-typed donors comprised around 300 gigabases of sequencing data and approximately 85 million unique TCR sequences. Of the roughly 420 genotyped donors, over 80% were placed in the genetic ancestry cluster associated with self-reported Caucasian donors. The study aimed to test whether cataloging public T cell receptors could reveal signatures of past pathogen exposure. The study used immunosequencing to profile the T cell repertoires of approximately 630 subjects and linked those repertoires to cytomegalovirus serostatus. Along with the approximately 650-subject first cohort, a separate validation cohort of 120 different subjects was used. High-throughput TCR immunosequencing, statistical association of individual TCRs with disease status, and machine learning were combined to predict cytomegalovirus infection status. A later analysis re-examined previously published TCR beta repertoires from roughly 720 donors and added high-resolution HLA genotyping to investigate patterns of TCR occurrence. Rather than using new phenotypic data, the later analysis identified candidate immune exposures from TCR beta sequences and from how often those sequences occurred across donors. An earlier analysis of 500 to 650 of the donors applied high-throughput TCR beta sequencing to assess whether each TCR beta V gene segment acted as functional or pseudogenic. Donor age, sex, ethnicity and CMV serostatus were compiled together with the repertoire data. Genome-wide SNP genotypes for about 55% of the 666 donors were used in a later genetic analysis, which treated that subset as a discovery cohort. Every repertoire in the discovery cohort had been generated on one and the same sequencing platform. HLA typing included class I and class II loci at four-digit resolution. Typing coverage varied by locus: 629-630 donors for A, B, C, DRB1 and DQB1; more than 500 for DQA1; around 610 for DPA1; approximately 470 for DPB1. About 5 DR-DQ haplotypes were handled as single units for association and clustering, since linkage in the cohort was strong. On average, about 240,000 unique TCR beta nucleotide sequences were sequenced per donor among 398 genotyped donors of the cohort, with roughly 18% of those sequences being non-productive.

The cohort comprised hundreds of healthy bone marrow donors. At the time of sampling, every cohort member was nominally healthy, though immune exposures that went unrecorded were likely present. The donor tested CMV seronegative, placing the donor among the roughly 340 seronegative members of the cohort. Each donor provided a peripheral blood sample, and peripheral blood mononuclear cells were used for TCR beta sequencing. The Qiagen DNeasy Blood Extraction Kit was used to extract genomic DNA from the blood cell samples. Broad study findings and their caveats: Because the 87-base-pair reads could not distinguish some IMGT-functional V segments, including TRBV6-2 and TRBV6-3, those segments were excluded. According to the authors, the approach could potentially be generalized to other disease states and immunological phenotypes. A later analysis found that TCR association rates varied across HLA loci, with DRB1 alleles showing the most associated TCRs and HLA-C alleles the fewest. Only TCR beta chains were sequenced in this cohort, and the absence of alpha or paired-chain data limited detectable features. According to a later analysis, most CMV-associated TCR beta chains appeared to be HLA-restricted, and the HLA associations seemed to be driven largely by CMV exposure. Assigning TCR associations to individual alleles was difficult when HLA alleles, especially DR and DQ, strongly co-occurred. In a later analysis, several top co-occurrence clusters were reported to appear linked to parvovirus B19, influenza, CMV and Epstein-Barr virus. Compared with equally common non-associated chains, HLA-associated TCR beta chains in a later analysis were more clonally expanded and had lower generation probabilities. A later genetic analysis associated a missense DCLRE1C variant with V-gene and J-gene trimming of TCR beta chains, and an independent cohort replicated the association. Presence/absence analyses assumed roughly uniform sequencing depth across donors, an assumption that may not hold. Because counts were too low, about 18 rarely observed V segments, including chromosome 9 orphons, were excluded from the earlier analysis of 587 of the donors. Across donors, most TCR sequences were observed very rarely, whereas some public TCRs were present in many individuals. In an earlier analysis of approximately 600 of the donors, most TCR beta V segments were observed in productive rearrangements about 90% or about 30% of the time, broadly matching IMGT annotations. CMV serostatus was the only immune exposure information available for the cohort. A later analysis associated approximately 17,000 TCR beta sequences with specific HLA alleles at a false discovery rate of 0.05. A total of about 150 TCR beta chains were listed by the study as associated with cytomegalovirus. A cluster of highly shared sequence variants was judged likely to be a technical artifact of the sequencing pipeline. Compared with the approximately 600-donor mean, donors in an Asian-associated ancestry cluster had fewer N-insertions in productive TCRs, according to a later genetic analysis. HLA typing was unavailable for some donors at each locus, so association tests used only the typed subset. A further reported finding was that TCR beta sequences accurately predicted the HLA-A and HLA-B alleles for most subjects in the first cohort. In vitro tests confirmed that a few of the cytomegalovirus-associated TCR beta chains recognize cytomegalovirus antigens. Cytomegalovirus status was reported to be diagnosed by the classifier with high specificity and sensitivity in both the original and validation cohorts. Linkage disequilibrium might explain the correlated functional status among segregating V segments, but an unknown experimental factor could not be excluded.

Turning to this clone: Its antigen remains unidentified. No qualities accompany the bases; no much larger clone lies one base away.

Sequences GTSNPN (CDR1) and SVGIG (CDR2) are obtained from the germline V gene (reference sequence). V is clipped by 3 bases and J by 1 base, and the sequence between their germline boundaries is 12 bases long. From the cysteine up to the phenylalanine, the CDR3 has a length of 14 residues. Of the read, only the CDR3 DNA is kept; its 42 bases are in frame from base 1. The method behind the library was the immunoSEQ multiplex PCR assay. A mixture of 60 forward primers for TCR Vbeta segments and 13 reverse primers for TCR Jbeta segments was used in the multiplex PCR. The CDR3 region of rearranged TCR beta genes was amplified from genomic DNA with a multiplex PCR assay. Amplified TCR beta libraries were sequenced as 87-base-pair reads on the Illumina HiSeq System. The study's processing was this. A later analysis counted about 80 million unique TCR beta chains across the 500 to 850 repertoires, and some 12 million of these chains were shared by at least two donors. A nearest-neighbor algorithm error-corrected the raw reads and collapsed the reads into unique sequences, merging closely related sequences to remove PCR and sequencing errors. CDR3 sequences were aligned to IMGT reference sequences to assign V, D and J gene segments. Each retained sequence needed at least a six-nucleotide match to both a V gene segment and a J gene segment. Rearrangements were classified as productive when the CDR3 lacked stop codons and remained in frame with V and J, and all other rearrangements were classified as non-productive. CDR3 was defined by IMGT convention, running from the second conserved V-encoded cysteine to the conserved J-encoded phenylalanine. In an earlier analysis of approximately 590 of the donors, sequences lacking an unambiguous match to a single V gene segment were excluded. An earlier analysis of fewer than 750 of the donors called V segments functional above 56.7% productive rearrangements and segregating when the between-donor standard deviation exceeded 5%. To diagnose cytomegalovirus status from the catalog of TCR beta chain sequences, a statistical classification framework was built. In a later analysis, TCR nucleotide sequences were compared against IMGT/GENE-DB human TR gene sequences so that V and J genes could be assigned. Using the TCRdist pipeline, a later analysis assigned CDR3 sequences along with most-parsimonious VDJ recombination scenarios. In a later analysis, each TCR beta chain was defined by its CDR3 amino acid sequence together with its V-gene family, and reads without a unique V-gene family were excluded. In a later analysis, 450 to 600 highly shared, low-generation-probability nucleotide sequences were removed to address suspected cross-contamination and a sequencing artifact. In a later analysis, a clonal expansion index for each public chain was calculated from normalized within-repertoire ranks of inferred template counts. A later analysis computed generation probabilities with a VDJ recombination model fitted to out-of-frame rearrangements, and checked the results against IGoR. In a later analysis, TCR-TCR, TCR-HLA and TCR-CMV co-occurrence was scored with hypergeometric tests, and a repertoire-size bias correction was applied to TCR pairs. A later analysis estimated false discovery rates by permuting HLA or CMV assignments 20 times. In a later analysis, co-occurring TCRs were grouped with DBSCAN, and TCRdist sequence similarity was added when clustering was performed within HLA-allele-positive subsets. For co-occurrence clustering, repertoires with fewer than 30,000 or more than 120,000 public chains were excluded, along with roughly five repertoires with anomalous nucleotide sharing. TCRdb mirrors the immuneACCESS table, restricted to in-frame sequences. Some clones are absent from its copies; in checked studies, under half trace to an unresolved V gene, and the reason for the others is unknown. V and J calls and clone size are as listed in that table; D and trimming were resolved from the DNA. The sample profile shows 200,000 to 250,000 clones; around four fifths of them were found once. The ten largest account for 2.7% of the sample.

The V gene is TRBV30 and the J gene is TRBJ1-1; TRBD1 is a weak D gene call, 5 bases matching. The TCR was taken from a woman between 40 and 55 years old in good health and CMV-seronegative. The sequenced sample was PBMCs. CDR3 protein: CAWRLGGGNTEAFF. Here is the DNA: TGTGCCTGGAGGCTCGGGGGGGGGAACACTGAAGCTTTCTTT.